A single sample is the source of the 26 T cell receptor beta chains below, sequenced in a study of regulatory T cells in long-lasting Graves disease. Regarding time point: newly diagnosed GD, antithyroid drugs for less than 3 months. Generation of the TCR library employed RNA extracted from PBMCs. In building TCR beta libraries, iRepertoire HTBI primers were used together with Arm-PCR of CDR3 regions. Via MiXCR, TCRdb re-called the multiplex PCR reads, giving one row per CDR3 protein. The sample holds roughly 350,000 distinct CDR3 sequences, around 15% seen once. The sample also formed part of further work on T cells in Graves' hyperthyroidism and ophthalmopathy.

The specimen comprised peripheral blood mononuclear cells (PBMCs), sampled at new diagnosis, from a patient treated with antithyroid drugs. These receptors were obtained from a woman younger than 35 with Graves disease.

The V gene is TRBV28, the J gene TRBJ1-4; tentatively, D is TRBD1 (5 bases). In germline, CDR1 is MDHEN, CDR2 SYDVKM. The CDR3 spans 14 residues. V lost 2 bases and J lost 5, with 9 bases in between. The CDR3 here is CASSLNSGNEKLFF. For the CDR3, the DNA is TGTGCCAGCAGTTTAAATTCAGGGAATGAAAAACTGTTTTTT.

This clonotype was seen ten or more times. The J gene is TRBJ1-5, the V gene TRBV28; D possibly corresponds to TRBD1 (6 bases). In germline, CDR1 is MDHEN, CDR2 SYDVKM. This CDR3 has 14 residues. Between the trimmed V and J ends, which lost 7 bases and 3 bases, there was a span of 13 bases. This CDR3 is CASTETGHNQPQHF. The CDR3 nucleotides read TGTGCCAGCACCGAAACAGGGCACAATCAGCCCCAGCATTTT.

This rearrangement joins TRBV20-1 to TRBJ1-3, with D unclear. The CDR3 has 15 amino acids. Per germline, CDR1 DFQATT and CDR2 SNEGSKA (reference sequence). With 0 bases removed from V and 3 bases from J, the gap between germline ends came to 12 bases. The CDR3 spells CSARDGSRFGNTIYF. The CDR3 DNA sequence: TGCAGTGCTAGAGATGGGTCCAGGTTTGGAAACACCATATATTTT.

This clonotype was recorded at least ten times. This rearrangement joins TRBV10-1 to TRBJ2-3; D is perhaps TRBD1 or TRBD2 (6 bases each). The CDR3 totals 18 residues. Germline-derived CDR1 and CDR2 are WNHNN and SYGVQD (reference sequence). Trimming removed 3 bases at V and 2 bases at J, with 21 bases between. CDR3 DNA: TGCGCCAGCAGTGACCATCAGGGGATAGCGGTTACCACAGATACGCAGTATTTT. Protein product: CASSDHQGIAVTTDTQYF.

This clonotype was detected ten times or more. CDR3 nucleotide sequence: TGTGCCAGCAGCTTAGGGGGGCTTGGTGGTGTGGAGTTCTTC. It yields the protein CASSLGGLGGVEFF. V usage is TRBV7-8 and J usage is TRBJ2-1, with D maybe TRBD1 (6 bases). The CDR3 covers 14 residues. CDR1 is SGHVS, CDR2 FQNEAQ, per germline. The V end was cut by 1 base, the J end by 14 bases, with 18 bases between.

There are many counts of this clonotype. This rearrangement joins TRBV9 to TRBJ2-5; 11 positions agree with TRBD2. Germline V lookup: CDR1 SGDLS, CDR2 YYNGEE. CDR3 length equals 16 residues. Trimming cost V 1 base and J 3 bases; bases outside gene matches: 5. DNA for the CDR3: TGTGCCAGCAGCGTAAGGCCTAGCGGGGGGAAAGAGACCCAGTACTTC. It encodes CASSVRPSGGKETQYF.

This clonotype was counted ten times or more. V gene TRBV9 combines with J gene TRBJ2-7; TRBD2 is a possible D gene (6 bases). CDR3 length: 15 residues. Per the germline V gene, CDR1 is SGDLS and CDR2 is YYNGEE. Between the trimmed V and J ends, which lost 0 bases and 5 bases, there was a span of 15 bases. The CDR3 reads CASSVEGVAVDEQYF. The DNA for the CDR3 is TGTGCCAGCAGCGTAGAAGGGGTAGCGGTCGACGAGCAGTACTTC.

This chain joins TRBV15 and TRBJ2-1; TRBD2 matches 14 bases. Germline-derived CDR1 and CDR2 are LNHNV and YYDKDF (reference sequence). This CDR3 is 19 amino acids long. V lost 3 bases to trimming and J lost 10 bases; unmatched junction nucleotides: 17. The DNA for the CDR3 is TGTGCCACCAGCAGGGAGATTCCGGGACTAGCGGGGGTCTTAGAGGAGCAGTTCTTC. It yields the protein CATSREIPGLAGVLEEQFF.

This chain uses TRBV10-3 with TRBJ1-5; maybe TRBD1 (5 bases). This CDR3 comprises 16 residues. Per the germline V gene, CDR1 is ENHRY and CDR2 is SYGVKD. V lost 0 bases to trimming and J lost 5 bases, with 14 bases between them. CDR3 sequence (DNA): TGTGCCATCAGTGAGTCCCGGCAGGGCGCGGATCAGCCCCAGCATTTT. This codes for CAISESRQGADQPQHF.

This clonotype was detected ten times or more. This chain connects TRBV9 to TRBJ2-6; D remains ambiguous. Trimming left V 4 bases short and J 2 bases short, with 16 bases between. This CDR3 has 17 residues. Germline CDR1 and CDR2: SGDLS and YYNGEE. The CDR3: CASSHPREVPGANVLTF. In DNA, the CDR3 is TGTGCCAGCAGCCACCCTAGAGAGGTCCCTGGGGCCAACGTCCTGACTTTC.

This clonotype was seen ten or more times. The gene calls are TRBV2 and TRBJ2-3, with 7 bases lining up with TRBD2. Germline CDR1 and CDR2: SNHLY and FYNNEI. Trimming took 5 bases from V and 0 from J; bases not matched to a gene: 5. The CDR3 has 15 amino acids. The CDR3 nucleotides are TGTGCCAGCAGTAGCTGGGGGGGAAGCACAGATACGCAGTATTTT. Translating gives CASSSWGGSTDTQYF.

This clonotype showed up many times. This chain links TRBV30 with TRBJ1-5; the D is unclear. The CDR3 is 13 residues long. The germline V gene has CDR1 GTSNPN and CDR2 SVGIG (reference sequence). Trimming stripped 2 bases from V and 4 bases from J, with 9 bases between. CDR3 amino acids: CAWSKSENQPQHF. DNA for the CDR3: TGTGCCTGGAGTAAGTCGGAAAATCAGCCCCAGCATTTT.

This clonotype was seen more than once but under ten times. V is TRBV29-1 and J is TRBJ2-7; D remains unclear. The CDR3 consists of 12 residues. Germline CDR1 is SQVTM and CDR2 is ANQGSEA. Trimming cost V 4 bases and J 2 bases, with 9 bases left between them. The CDR3 DNA is TGCAGCGTTGTGAAGGGCACCTACGAGCAGTACTTC. Translated, it gives CSVVKGTYEQYF.

This clonotype has ten or more counts. This CDR3 is CASSFVSGPEQYF. CDR3 nucleotide sequence: TGTGCCAGCAGCTTCGTTAGTGGGCCCGAGCAGTACTTC. The chain couples TRBV3-1 to TRBJ2-7; D unresolved. This CDR3 is 13 amino acids long. Germline V gene sequence: CDR1 LGHDT, CDR2 YNNKEL (reference sequence). Trimming pared 5 bases from V and 6 bases from J, leaving 14 bases between.

For this clonotype: At one end, the junction sequence differs from germline, possibly due to a read error. This rearrangement joins TRBV10-3 to TRBJ2-4, with 8 bases identical to TRBD2. This CDR3 contains 12 residues. Germline V gene data show CDR1 as ENHRY and CDR2 as SYGVKD. CDR3 amino acids: CASSTPGGAAYF. The CDR3 nucleotides are TGTGCCAGCAGTACCCCGGGGGGGGCCGCGTACTTC.

Turning to this clonotype: A much larger clone lies one base from this, so it may be a read error. J is TRBJ2-7 and V is TRBV3-1; 8 nucleotides agree with TRBD2. Germline loops: CDR1 LGHDT, CDR2 YNNKEL (reference sequence). The CDR3 contains 15 residues. The CDR3 loop reads CASSVYRGGLYGQYF. The CDR3 region has the DNA TGTGCCAGCAGCGTTTATCGCGGGGGGCTGTACGGGCAGTACTTC.

This clonotype occurred many times. CDR3 in DNA: TGTGCCAGCAGCCTGGGACTAGCGTTATACAATGAGCAGTTCTTC. This sequence encodes CASSLGLALYNEQFF. This chain links TRBV11-2 with TRBJ2-1; 10 positions match TRBD2. From germline, CDR1 is SGHAT and CDR2 FQNNGV. The V gene end was trimmed by 5 bases and the J gene end by 4 bases; junction bases not matched to a gene: 5. This CDR3 has 15 amino acids.

The V gene is TRBV15, the J gene TRBJ2-2; D unresolved. The V gene lost 2 bases and the J gene lost 0 bases, with 10 bases spanning the gap. Germline CDR1 LNHNV, CDR2 YYDKDF (reference sequence). This CDR3 has 16 amino acids. CDR3 sequence (DNA): TGTGCCACCAGCAGAATAGGAACGTCGAACACCGGGGAGCTGTTTTTT. Its protein is CATSRIGTSNTGELFF.

The table lists this clonotype with many counts. The chain uses TRBV11-2 and TRBJ2-7; 9 nucleotides agree with TRBD2. The germline V gene encodes CDR1 SGHAT and CDR2 FQNNGV. CDR3 length: 16 amino acids. V lost 0 bases and J lost 2; bases outside the gene matches: 5. CDR3 sequence (DNA): TGTGCCAGCAGCTTAGATCAAGCGGGGGGTCCCTACGAGCAGTACTTC. Amino acid sequence: CASSLDQAGGPYEQYF.

This clonotype was seen ten or more times. This rearrangement joins TRBV25-1 to TRBJ2-1, with D possibly being TRBD2 (7 bases). The germline CDR1 and CDR2 sequences are MGHDK and SYGVNS. The CDR3 runs to 15 residues. V lost 4 bases and J 4 bases, leaving 14 bases between the germline ends. The CDR3 protein is CASSGGGGAYNEQFF. CDR3 coding DNA: TGTGCCAGCAGTGGTGGCGGGGGCGCGTACAATGAGCAGTTCTTC. Drawing the rest from reference TRBV25-1 and TRBJ2-1, the complete variable domain is EADIYQTPRYLVIGTGKKITLECSQTMGHDKMYWYQQDPGMELHLIHYSYGVNSTEKGDLSSESTVSRIRTEHFPLTLESARPSHTSQYLCASSGGGGAYNEQFFGPGTRLTVL.

This clonotype was observed at least ten times. The chain couples TRBV11-1 to TRBJ2-7; tentative D call: TRBD2 (6 bases). Deletions cut 2 bases from V and 2 bases from J, with 13 bases between. This CDR3 contains 15 residues. CDR1 SGHAT and CDR2 FQDESV come from the germline V gene (reference sequence). DNA of the CDR3: TGTGCCAGCAGCTTAACGGGACTCGTGACCTACGAGCAGTACTTC. It is translated as CASSLTGLVTYEQYF.

This clonotype was detected ten times or more. The J gene is TRBJ2-3, the V gene TRBV7-6; D remains unclear. Germline V CDR1 and CDR2: SGHVS, FNYEAQ. The CDR3 runs 13 residues. V lost 4 bases, J lost 6 bases, and 11 bases lay in between. The CDR3 loop is CASSSSWLDTQYF. The CDR3 DNA sequence: TGTGCCAGCAGCTCCTCGTGGTTGGATACGCAGTATTTT.

This clonotype was detected many times. The rearrangement joins TRBV7-2 to TRBJ2-7; a possible D gene is TRBD1 (6 bases). Germline V CDR1 and CDR2: SGHTA, FQGNSA. There are 17 residues in the CDR3. V lost 1 base and J 6 bases, leaving 22 bases between the germline ends. The CDR3 here is CASSLGDSIYWTAEQYF. CDR3 DNA sequence: TGTGCCAGCAGCTTAGGGGATTCGATTTATTGGACAGCCGAGCAGTACTTC.

This clonotype has ten or more counts. V and J are TRBV27 and TRBJ1-1, with D tentatively TRBD1 (5 bases). The CDR3 extends over 14 amino acids. Germline V gene lookup returns CDR1 MNHEY and CDR2 SMNVEV (reference sequence). Trimming took off 6 bases at V and 0 bases at J, with 11 bases between the two ends. CDR3 protein: CASSGHAMNTEAFF. In DNA form, the CDR3 reads TGTGCCAGCAGCGGACACGCCATGAACACTGAAGCTTTCTTT.

This clonotype was recorded many times. The chain couples TRBV5-1 to TRBJ2-5; TRBD2 aligns across 7 bases. The germline V gene has CDR1 SGHRS and CDR2 YFSETQ. This CDR3 is 14 amino acids long. Trimming cost V 3 bases and J 5 bases; bases outside gene matches: 7. CDR3: CASSSDTSAETQYF. Written as DNA, the CDR3 is TGCGCCAGCAGCTCTGATACTAGCGCTGAGACCCAGTACTTC.

This clonotype was picked up many times. J is TRBJ2-7 and V is TRBV20-1, with a possible D match to TRBD1 (7 bases). The CDR3 contains 13 residues. Trimming cost V 3 bases and J 4 bases, with 13 bases left between them. The germline CDR1 and CDR2 sequences are DFQATT and SNEGSKA (reference sequence). The chain's CDR3 is CSAREGARYEQYF. CDR3 nucleotides: TGCAGTGCTAGGGAGGGGGCCAGGTACGAGCAGTACTTC.